This is a list of T cell receptor beta chains from one sample in a study of OX40 agonist ivuxolimab in advanced cancers. Method: immunoSEQ multiplex PCR; TCRdb's copy keeps in-frame clones and lacks some. Among about 46,000 clones, 70% to 85% were seen once, and the ten largest hold around 2%. Sequencing used CD4+ or CD8+ T cells sorted from blood, obtained in a trial of the OX40 agonist ivuxolimab. Receptors were obtained from an adult with an advanced solid tumor such as melanoma, head and neck, liver or kidney cancer. Each CDR3 is given with its conserved first and last residue. Fields, in order: D gene, V gene, clone size, J gene, CDR3 DNA, CDR3 protein. D genes are given only for firm matches. Part of the rows lack a size; the others show once, few, many or a class for expanded clones.

d_call: -
v_call: TRBV7-2
clone_size: -
j_call: TRBJ1-1
cdr3_nt: TGTGCCAGCAGCTCCCAGGGAGCTGAAGCTTTCTTT
cdr3_aa: CASSSQGAEAFF

d_call: -
v_call: TRBV2
clone_size: -
j_call: TRBJ1-1
cdr3_nt: TGTGCCAGCAGTGAAACGAAAGCCGGGGAGGCTTTCTTT
cdr3_aa: CASSETKAGEAFF

d_call: -
v_call: TRBV6-1
clone_size: -
j_call: TRBJ1-3
cdr3_nt: TGTGCCAGCAGTTGGACAAATCCTGGAAACACCATATATTTT
cdr3_aa: CASSWTNPGNTIYF

d_call: TRBD1
v_call: TRBV5-1
clone_size: -
j_call: TRBJ1-1
cdr3_nt: TGCGCCAGCAGCTCCGGGACAGGGAACACTGAAGCTTTCTTT
cdr3_aa: CASSSGTGNTEAFF

d_call: -
v_call: TRBV21-1
clone_size: -
j_call: TRBJ1-5
cdr3_nt: TGTGCCAGCAGCACCTACAGGGATCAGCCCCAGCATTTT
cdr3_aa: CASSTYRDQPQHF

d_call: -
v_call: TRBV6-5
clone_size: medium-sized
j_call: TRBJ1-2
cdr3_nt: TGTGCCAGCGGGTACGGCCGGGGCTACACCTTC
cdr3_aa: CASGYGRGYTF

d_call: -
v_call: TRBV28
clone_size: -
j_call: TRBJ1-5
cdr3_nt: TGTGCCAGCAGTTTAGGGGGGGGCAATCAGCCCCAGCATTTT
cdr3_aa: CASSLGGGNQPQHF

d_call: -
v_call: TRBV6-6
clone_size: few
j_call: TRBJ1-2
cdr3_nt: TGTGCCAGCACGGGCAGGACACTTAACTATGGCTACACCTTC
cdr3_aa: CASTGRTLNYGYTF

d_call: -
v_call: TRBV19
clone_size: few
j_call: TRBJ1-1
cdr3_nt: TGTGCCAGTAGTCCGACCCAGGGGAACACTGAAGCTTTCTTT
cdr3_aa: CASSPTQGNTEAFF

d_call: -
v_call: TRBV30
clone_size: -
j_call: TRBJ1-2
cdr3_nt: TGTGCCTGGAGTGTCACAAACTATGGCTACACCTTC
cdr3_aa: CAWSVTNYGYTF

d_call: TRBD1
v_call: TRBV5-6
clone_size: -
j_call: TRBJ2-2
cdr3_nt: TGTGCCAGCAGTAGGGACAGGGCGGGCACCGGGGAGCTGTTTTTT
cdr3_aa: CASSRDRAGTGELFF

d_call: TRBD1
v_call: TRBV4-1
clone_size: -
j_call: TRBJ2-3
cdr3_nt: TGCGCCAGCAGCCAAGTCGAGACAGGGACAGATACGCAGTATTTT
cdr3_aa: CASSQVETGTDTQYF

d_call: -
v_call: TRBV5-1
clone_size: -
j_call: TRBJ1-6
cdr3_nt: TGCGCCAGCAGCTTGGGACAGGATAATTCACCCCTCCACTTT
cdr3_aa: CASSLGQDNSPLHF

d_call: -
v_call: TRBV7-3
clone_size: -
j_call: TRBJ1-6
cdr3_nt: TGTGCCAGCAGCGAAAATACCGGGAACAATTCACCCCTCCACTTT
cdr3_aa: CASSENTGNNSPLHF

d_call: -
v_call: TRBV19
clone_size: -
j_call: TRBJ2-4
cdr3_nt: TGTGCCAGTAGTCTAGGACTAGCCAAAAACATTCAGTACTTC
cdr3_aa: CASSLGLAKNIQYF

d_call: TRBD1
v_call: TRBV6-6
clone_size: few
j_call: TRBJ1-2
cdr3_nt: TGTGCCAGCAGCCGGACAGGGACTAACTATGGCTACACCTTC
cdr3_aa: CASSRTGTNYGYTF

d_call: TRBD1
v_call: TRBV7-3
clone_size: -
j_call: TRBJ2-1
cdr3_nt: TGTGCCAGCAGCCGCGATCGGGACAGCTCTAATGAGCAGTTCTTC
cdr3_aa: CASSRDRDSSNEQFF

d_call: -
v_call: TRBV2
clone_size: -
j_call: TRBJ1-2
cdr3_nt: TGTGCCAGCTCCGAGGGGGGGCAAGGCTACACCTTC
cdr3_aa: CASSEGGQGYTF

d_call: -
v_call: TRBV11-3
clone_size: -
j_call: TRBJ2-1
cdr3_nt: TGTGCCAGCAGCTTAGATTCCACCTACAATGAGCAGTTCTTC
cdr3_aa: CASSLDSTYNEQFF

d_call: -
v_call: TRBV19
clone_size: -
j_call: TRBJ1-2
cdr3_nt: TGTGCCAGTAGTAAAGGAAAGGGAGACTATGGCTACACCTTC
cdr3_aa: CASSKGKGDYGYTF

d_call: -
v_call: TRBV6-6
clone_size: -
j_call: TRBJ1-6
cdr3_nt: TGTGCCAGCAGTTACACCGCCCACAGGTCGAATTCACCCCTCCACTTT
cdr3_aa: CASSYTAHRSNSPLHF

d_call: TRBD2
v_call: TRBV11-2
clone_size: -
j_call: TRBJ2-7
cdr3_nt: TGTGCCAGCAGCTTAACTAGCGGGGGACAAAAACACTACGAGCAGTACTTC
cdr3_aa: CASSLTSGGQKHYEQYF

d_call: TRBD1
v_call: TRBV7-9
clone_size: -
j_call: TRBJ2-3
cdr3_nt: TGTGCCAGCAGCCATACAGGGGGACGGACAGATACGCAGTATTTT
cdr3_aa: CASSHTGGRTDTQYF

d_call: -
v_call: TRBV19
clone_size: -
j_call: TRBJ2-3
cdr3_nt: TGTGCCTCAGGGCACCGAGGCACAGATACGCAGTATTTT
cdr3_aa: CASGHRGTDTQYF

d_call: TRBD1
v_call: TRBV6-1
clone_size: -
j_call: TRBJ1-5
cdr3_nt: TGTGCCAGCAGGGTAACAGGGGGCAGCAATCAGCCCCAGCATTTT
cdr3_aa: CASRVTGGSNQPQHF

d_call: -
v_call: TRBV4-2
clone_size: -
j_call: TRBJ2-7
cdr3_nt: TGTGCCAGCAGCCAAGCGGGCAGCCACGAGCAGTACTTC
cdr3_aa: CASSQAGSHEQYF

d_call: TRBD2
v_call: TRBV7-9
clone_size: once
j_call: TRBJ2-7
cdr3_nt: TGTGCCAGCAGCCCGCACCCCCGACTAGCGATTATGGAGCAGTACTTC
cdr3_aa: CASSPHPRLAIMEQYF

d_call: -
v_call: TRBV5-6
clone_size: few
j_call: TRBJ1-2
cdr3_nt: TGTGCCAGCAGCTTGGGGACGGTCCTCGATGGCTACACCTTC
cdr3_aa: CASSLGTVLDGYTF

d_call: TRBD1
v_call: TRBV29-1
clone_size: -
j_call: TRBJ1-2
cdr3_nt: TGCAGCGTTGAAGGGACAGGGGGATCTAGGAGTGGCTACACCTTC
cdr3_aa: CSVEGTGGSRSGYTF

d_call: -
v_call: TRBV7-7
clone_size: -
j_call: TRBJ2-1
cdr3_nt: TGTGCTAGCAGCCTATGCCAGGGCGTTTACAATGAGCAGTTCTTC
cdr3_aa: CASSLCQGVYNEQFF

d_call: -
v_call: TRBV6-1
clone_size: -
j_call: TRBJ1-3
cdr3_nt: TGTGCCAGCGTCCTGGGGCTTGGAAACACCATATATTTT
cdr3_aa: CASVLGLGNTIYF

d_call: -
v_call: TRBV7-9
clone_size: -
j_call: TRBJ2-2
cdr3_nt: TGTGCCAGCAGCTTTCTGTGGGAGGCCACGAACACCGGGGAGCTGTTTTTT
cdr3_aa: CASSFLWEATNTGELFF

d_call: -
v_call: TRBV5-6
clone_size: once
j_call: TRBJ1-6
cdr3_nt: TGTGCCAGCAGCTTGGTGGGCAGGGGTGATTCACCCCTCCACTTT
cdr3_aa: CASSLVGRGDSPLHF

d_call: TRBD2
v_call: TRBV5-4
clone_size: -
j_call: TRBJ2-2
cdr3_nt: TGTGCCAGCAGCTCGACTAGCGGGGGGGACACCGGGGAGCTGTTTTTT
cdr3_aa: CASSSTSGGDTGELFF

d_call: TRBD1
v_call: TRBV28
clone_size: -
j_call: TRBJ1-1
cdr3_nt: TGTGCCAGCAGTTTAGGGCCCGGGACAGGGAAGACTGAAGCTTTCTTT
cdr3_aa: CASSLGPGTGKTEAFF

d_call: -
v_call: TRBV19
clone_size: -
j_call: TRBJ1-2
cdr3_nt: TGTGCCAGTAGTATAGTCAGGGACTATGGCTACACCTTC
cdr3_aa: CASSIVRDYGYTF

d_call: -
v_call: TRBV7-2
clone_size: -
j_call: TRBJ2-1
cdr3_nt: TGTGCCAGCAGCTTAGAAATAGGGTATGAGCAGTTCTTC
cdr3_aa: CASSLEIGYEQFF

d_call: -
v_call: TRBV27
clone_size: -
j_call: TRBJ1-6
cdr3_nt: TGTGCCAGCAGTTTATTGGGACTGGGTAATTCACCCCTCCACTTT
cdr3_aa: CASSLLGLGNSPLHF

d_call: -
v_call: TRBV10-3
clone_size: -
j_call: TRBJ2-3
cdr3_nt: TGTGCCATCAGTGTATCGTTCGCTAGCACAGATACGCAGTATTTT
cdr3_aa: CAISVSFASTDTQYF

d_call: -
v_call: TRBV6-6
clone_size: -
j_call: TRBJ1-5
cdr3_nt: TGTGCCTCTCAGGACGGTTTTCAGCCCCAGCATTTT
cdr3_aa: CASQDGFQPQHF

d_call: -
v_call: TRBV7-2
clone_size: -
j_call: TRBJ1-4
cdr3_nt: TGTGCCAGCAGCCGCCTAGGAGCGGAAAAACTGTTTTTT
cdr3_aa: CASSRLGAEKLFF

d_call: TRBD2
v_call: TRBV4-2
clone_size: -
j_call: TRBJ2-2
cdr3_nt: TGTGCCAGCAGCCAGGGAACTAGCGGGGTTAACACCGGGGAGCTGTTTTTT
cdr3_aa: CASSQGTSGVNTGELFF

d_call: -
v_call: TRBV30
clone_size: -
j_call: TRBJ1-5
cdr3_nt: TGTGCCTGGAGTGCCGGGGGAGTAAGCAATCAGCCCCAGCATTTT
cdr3_aa: CAWSAGGVSNQPQHF

d_call: -
v_call: TRBV18
clone_size: -
j_call: TRBJ1-1
cdr3_nt: TGTGCCAGCTCAGCGGACGGAGGGAACACTGAAGCTTTCTTT
cdr3_aa: CASSADGGNTEAFF

d_call: -
v_call: TRBV5-1
clone_size: -
j_call: TRBJ1-4
cdr3_nt: TGCGCCAGCAGCCTTGGACGGACAGATGAAAAACTGTTTTTT
cdr3_aa: CASSLGRTDEKLFF

d_call: -
v_call: TRBV7-8
clone_size: -
j_call: TRBJ2-4
cdr3_nt: TGTGCCAGCAGCCCCCGACGGATATTAGCCAAAAACATTCAGTACTTC
cdr3_aa: CASSPRRILAKNIQYF

d_call: -
v_call: TRBV6-1
clone_size: few
j_call: TRBJ1-1
cdr3_nt: TGTGCCAGCAGGACCTGGGAGAACACTGAAGCTTTCTTT
cdr3_aa: CASRTWENTEAFF

d_call: -
v_call: TRBV7-3
clone_size: few
j_call: TRBJ2-3
cdr3_nt: TGTGCCAGCAGCTTAGGCGGACATAGCACAGATACGCAGTATTTT
cdr3_aa: CASSLGGHSTDTQYF

d_call: -
v_call: TRBV19
clone_size: once
j_call: TRBJ2-1
cdr3_nt: TGTGCCATCCAGGGGATACGGGGAGAGCAGTTCTTC
cdr3_aa: CAIQGIRGEQFF

d_call: -
v_call: TRBV6-5
clone_size: -
j_call: TRBJ1-5
cdr3_nt: TGTGCCAGCAGTTACTCATTCAGTCAGCCCCAGCATTTT
cdr3_aa: CASSYSFSQPQHF

d_call: TRBD1
v_call: TRBV6-1
clone_size: -
j_call: TRBJ1-2
cdr3_nt: TGTGCCAGCAGGACAGGGAACTATGGCTACACCTTC
cdr3_aa: CASRTGNYGYTF

d_call: -
v_call: TRBV21-1
clone_size: -
j_call: TRBJ1-5
cdr3_nt: TGTGCCAGCAGCACCTCGCAAGCCGGGACAGGGGGCGCTTTCTGCAATCAGCCCCAGCATTTT
cdr3_aa: CASSTSQAGTGGAFCNQPQHF

d_call: -
v_call: TRBV6-5
clone_size: once
j_call: TRBJ2-5
cdr3_nt: TGTGCCAGCAGTTCGGGCGCCCAAGAGACCCAGTACTTC
cdr3_aa: CASSSGAQETQYF

d_call: TRBD2
v_call: TRBV4-3
clone_size: -
j_call: TRBJ2-1
cdr3_nt: TGCGCCAGCAGCCAAGGACTAGCATGGAATGAGCAGTTCTTC
cdr3_aa: CASSQGLAWNEQFF